A single T cell receptor beta chain is shown here with its context. Its matching antigen is unknown. Clones were sequenced by immunoSEQ multiplex PCR, and TCRdb holds only the in-frame ones, with some missing. The table lists about 140,000 clones, about nine tenths of them singletons. The source of the sample is a study of cytomegalovirus exposure and HLA in healthy donors. Study-level background: Both the roughly 120 validation repertoires and the approximately 700 first-cohort repertoires used the same platform, as reported by a later analysis.

Germline V gives CDR1 GTSNPN, CDR2 SVGIG (reference sequence). V was clipped by 3 bases and J by 4 bases; unmatched bases: 7. This CDR3 is 16 amino acids long. Separation from the roughly 690-subject first cohort characterized the roughly 130-subject validation cohort, to which the donors belonged. Whole-study results and caveats: Reports indicated that the classifier achieved high specificity and sensitivity in diagnosing cytomegalovirus status. According to a subsequent analysis, TCR clusters identified in the first cohort showed a tendency to co-occur across the 100 to 150 validation repertoires.

Sequencing was done on a sample of PBMCs. J is TRBJ2-2 and V is TRBV30; 11 nucleotides agree with TRBD1. This sequence was found in a man aged 18 to 29 in good health and CMV-seronegative. The CDR3 spells CAWRETGTGGTGELFF. In DNA form, the CDR3 reads TGTGCCTGGAGGGAAACAGGGACAGGGGGCACCGGGGAGCTGTTTTTT.